This note documents a single T cell receptor beta chain sequence. Methods used by the authors: Reference gene primer amplification yielded estimated nucleated cell counts. Measured with immunoSEQ multiplex PCR; TCRdb has only the in-frame clones, and not every one. V, J and clone size reflect that table, while D and trimming were determined from the DNA. The sample contains about 120,000 clones, approximately 80% of which appear only once. This sample was included in a study of blood T cell repertoires in COVID-19. About the study: Samples taken during acute and convalescent COVID-19 were collected in the United States, Italy and Spain. From T cells, B-cell-depleted T cells, or PBMCs came the material, which was cDNA or gDNA.

The trim removed 2 bases at V and 1 base at J, leaving 4 bases unmatched. CDR1 is SGHVS, CDR2 FQNEAQ, per germline. The CDR3 consists of 15 residues. The genes are TRBV7-8 and TRBJ1-1; 7 nucleotides line up with TRBD1. The sequence was collected from a woman in her 70s with acute or convalescent COVID-19. Sequencing input: peripheral blood. CDR3 coding DNA: TGTGCCAGCAGCTTATGGGACAGACCGAACACTGAAGCTTTCTTT. Its translation: CASSLWDRPNTEAFF.